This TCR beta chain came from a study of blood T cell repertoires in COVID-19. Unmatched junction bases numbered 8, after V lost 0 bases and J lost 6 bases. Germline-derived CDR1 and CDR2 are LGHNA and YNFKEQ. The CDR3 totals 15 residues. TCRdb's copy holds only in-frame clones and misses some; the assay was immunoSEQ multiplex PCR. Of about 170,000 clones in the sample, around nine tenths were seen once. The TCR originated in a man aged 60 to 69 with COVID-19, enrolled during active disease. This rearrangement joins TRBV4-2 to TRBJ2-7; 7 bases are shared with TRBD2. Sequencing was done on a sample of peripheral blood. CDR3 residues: CASSQEGGRPTEQYF. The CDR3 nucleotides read TGTGCCAGCAGCCAAGAGGGAGGGAGGCCCACCGAGCAGTACTTC.